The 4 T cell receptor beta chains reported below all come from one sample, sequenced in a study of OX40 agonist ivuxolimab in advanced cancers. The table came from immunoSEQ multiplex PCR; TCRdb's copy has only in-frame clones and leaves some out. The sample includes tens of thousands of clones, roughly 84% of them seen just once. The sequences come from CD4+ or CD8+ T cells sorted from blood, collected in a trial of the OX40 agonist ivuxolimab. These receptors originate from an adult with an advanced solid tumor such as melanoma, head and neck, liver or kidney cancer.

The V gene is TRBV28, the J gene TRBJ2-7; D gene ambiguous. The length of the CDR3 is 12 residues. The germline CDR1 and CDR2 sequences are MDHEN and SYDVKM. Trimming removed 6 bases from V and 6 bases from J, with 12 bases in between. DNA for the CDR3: TGTGCCAGCAGCCGTCAGGATACCGAGCAGTACTTC. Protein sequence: CASSRQDTEQYF.

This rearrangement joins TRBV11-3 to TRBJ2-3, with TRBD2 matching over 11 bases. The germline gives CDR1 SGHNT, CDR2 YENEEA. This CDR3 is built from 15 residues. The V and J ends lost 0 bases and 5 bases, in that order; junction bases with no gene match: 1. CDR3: CASSLDGTSGDTQYF. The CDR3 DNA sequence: TGTGCCAGCAGCTTAGATGGGACTAGCGGAGATACGCAGTATTTT.

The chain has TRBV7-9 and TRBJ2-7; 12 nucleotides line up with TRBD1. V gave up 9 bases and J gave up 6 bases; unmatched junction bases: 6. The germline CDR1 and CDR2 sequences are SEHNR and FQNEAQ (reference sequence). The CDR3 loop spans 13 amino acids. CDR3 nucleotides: TGTGCCAGTGCCGGGACAGGGGGCCTCGAGCAGTACGTC. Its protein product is CASAGTGGLEQYV.

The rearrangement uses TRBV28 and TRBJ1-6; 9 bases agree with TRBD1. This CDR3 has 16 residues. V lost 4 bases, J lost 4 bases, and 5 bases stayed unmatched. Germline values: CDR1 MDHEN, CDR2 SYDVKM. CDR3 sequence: CASSSQGALYNSPLHF. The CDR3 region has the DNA TGTGCCAGCAGTTCACAGGGGGCCCTTTATAATTCACCCCTCCACTTT.